Listed here are 21 T cell receptor beta chains from one sample, sequenced in a study of CD8 T cells in ankylosing spondylitis. General observations from the study: Made up of fewer than 10 highly homologous variants, a TCR beta motif appeared characteristic of ankylosing spondylitis blood.

These TCRs' antigens remain unknown. TCRdb reprocessed the 5' RACE reads via MiXCR and lists one record per CDR3 protein. The sample includes approximately 540,000 distinct CDR3 sequences, roughly 13% of them seen just once. Sequencing was performed on blood, either unsorted or a sorted T cell fraction (not recorded which). The receptors were gathered from a male donor with ankylosing spondylitis.

The J gene is TRBJ1-1, the V gene TRBV30; D ambiguous. The germline V and J ends were trimmed by 1 base and 5 bases, with 14 bases remaining between them. The CDR3 has 14 residues. CDR1 is GTSNPN, CDR2 SVGIG, per germline (reference sequence). CDR3 DNA sequence: TGTGCCTGGAGTGCCGGGGTCTTGAGAACTGAAGCTTTCTTT. It encodes CAWSAGVLRTEAFF.

In its sample, this clonotype was seen many times. The chain uses TRBV2 and TRBJ2-1, with TRBD1 identical over 8 bases. Trimming at V came to 7 bases and at J to 5 bases, leaving 7 bases not matched to a gene. Germline CDR1 SNHLY, CDR2 FYNNEI. The CDR3 has 14 amino acids. Written as DNA, the CDR3 is TGTGCCAGCAAGGTCTCGACAGGGGACAATGAGCAGTTCTTC. Protein product: CASKVSTGDNEQFF.

With regard to this clonotype: Given a much more abundant clone one base away, this may be a read error. The chain links TRBV12-3 or TRBV12-4 to TRBJ2-1, with 8 bases identical to TRBD2. CDR3 length: 18 residues. The CDR3 coding sequence is TGTGCCTGCAGTTTAACCCCGGGGGGGCGGTTCTCCTACAATGAGCAGTTCTTC. Translation gives CACSLTPGGRFSYNEQFF.

Ten or more counts support this clonotype. This chain's CDR3 is CASSEIPTNEKLFF. The CDR3 nucleotides are TGTGCCAGCAGTGAGATTCCAACTAATGAAAAACTGTTTTTT. The gene calls are TRBV6-1 and TRBJ1-4; unclear D gene. Germline V lookup: CDR1 MNHNS, CDR2 SASEGT. Between the trimmed V and J ends, which lost 3 bases and 0 bases, there was a span of 5 bases. There are 14 residues in the CDR3.

This clonotype showed up many times. The V gene is TRBV5-1, the J gene TRBJ2-3; D not certain. CDR3 length equals 12 residues. Germline V CDR1 and CDR2: SGHRS, YFSETQ. V gave up 6 bases and J gave up 5 bases, with 10 bases separating them. The CDR3 region is CASTRLGDTQYF. CDR3 DNA: TGCGCCAGCACTCGATTGGGAGATACGCAGTATTTT.

The gene calls are TRBV2 and TRBJ2-3, with D possibly being TRBD2 (5 bases). The germline V gene has CDR1 SNHLY and CDR2 FYNNEI. The length of the CDR3 is 16 residues. V lost 1 base and J 4 bases, leaving 15 bases between the germline ends. In DNA form, the CDR3 reads TGTGCCAGCAGTGAAGAGGAGGACCACCCTCCAGATACGCAGTATTTT. This encodes CASSEEEDHPPDTQYF. Variable domain in full (rest from reference TRBV2 and TRBJ2-3): EPEVTQTPSHQVTQMGQEVILRCVPISNHLYFYWYRQILGQKVEFLVSFYNNEISEKSEIFDDQFSVERPDGSNFTLKIRSTKLEDSAMYFCASSEEEDHPPDTQYFGPGTRLTVL.

This chain links TRBV12-3 or TRBV12-4 with TRBJ1-1; D possibly corresponds to TRBD1 (6 bases). The CDR3 runs to 14 residues. Trimming left V 6 bases short and J 10 bases short, with 21 bases between. The CDR3 sequence: CASRTSAGGVTAFF. As DNA, the CDR3 is TGTGCCAGCAGGACCTCGGCTGGGGGCGTGACAGCTTTCTTT.

This clonotype was seen a handful of times. The chain joins TRBV12-3 or TRBV12-4 to TRBJ2-3; TRBD2 agrees at 13 bases. This CDR3 has 18 residues. J lost 3 bases, V lost 5 bases, and 11 bases had no gene match. Here the CDR3 reads CASSLTSGRAIRTDTQYF. The CDR3 DNA reads TGTGCCAGCAGTCTAACTAGCGGGAGGGCCATTAGGACAGATACGCAGTATTTT.

This clonotype was found many times. The chain employs TRBV29-1 and TRBJ1-2; weak D call: TRBD1 (5 bases). This CDR3 is built from 12 residues. CDR1 and CDR2 from the germline V gene are SQVTM and ANQGSEA. The ends were cut back, 5 bases at V and 0 bases at J, with 7 bases in the middle. CDR3 sequence: CSVQGPNYGYTF. The CDR3 coding sequence is TGCAGCGTTCAGGGACCTAACTATGGCTACACCTTC.

This rearrangement joins TRBV4-1 to TRBJ2-6; D gene unclear. V lost 1 base, J lost 0 bases, and 10 bases lay in between. The CDR3 runs 17 residues. Germline loops: CDR1 MGHRA, CDR2 YSYEKL. CDR3 DNA sequence: TGCGCCAGCAGCCAAGTTTTTCCGGCCTCTGGGGCCAACGTCCTGACTTTC. This gives the protein CASSQVFPASGANVLTF.

In its sample, this clonotype was seen many times. V usage is TRBV10-3 and J usage is TRBJ2-5; D ambiguous. This CDR3 is built from 13 residues. Trimming removed 3 bases at V and 3 bases at J, with 8 bases between. Germline-derived CDR1 and CDR2 are ENHRY and SYGVKD. DNA for the CDR3: TGTGCCATCAGTGAAAACAGAGAAGAGACCCAGTACTTC. The encoded protein is CAISENREETQYF.

J is TRBJ2-1 and V is TRBV15, with unresolved D. Per the germline V gene, CDR1 is LNHNV and CDR2 is YYDKDF (reference sequence). The CDR3 has 12 amino acids. V was shortened by 1 base and J by 9 bases, with 7 bases between the two germline ends. CDR3 loop: CATSRVRGEQFF. The CDR3 region has the DNA TGTGCCACCAGCAGAGTTCGCGGTGAGCAGTTCTTC.

This clonotype turned up a few times. This sequence joins TRBV5-1 and TRBJ2-1, with a possible D match to TRBD2 (6 bases). CDR1 is SGHRS, CDR2 YFSETQ, per germline. Trimming took off 0 bases at V and 1 base at J, with 14 bases between the two ends. CDR3 length equals 17 residues. The CDR3 DNA reads TGCGCCAGCAGCTTGGGCACTAGCTCCCGATCCTACAATGAGCAGTTCTTC. Translating it yields CASSLGTSSRSYNEQFF.

The chain couples TRBV29-1 to TRBJ1-2, with 11 bases matching TRBD1. The germline V gene encodes CDR1 SQVTM and CDR2 ANQGSEA. V was clipped by 7 bases and J by 6 bases; unmatched bases: 4. The CDR3 runs 12 residues. The CDR3 is CSGEGQGDGYTF. CDR3 nucleotides: TGCAGCGGGGAGGGACAGGGGGATGGCTACACCTTC.

This clonotype was seen ten or more times. The CDR3 bases are TGTGCCAGCAGCTTAGCGCAGGAACCGAACACTGAAGCTTTCTTT. It specifies CASSLAQEPNTEAFF. The chain carries TRBV7-9 and TRBJ1-1; D not certain. Trimming removed 0 bases from V and 1 base from J, with 9 bases in between. There are 15 residues in the CDR3. Per germline, CDR1 SEHNR and CDR2 FQNEAQ (reference sequence).

This clonotype was seen repeatedly, ten times or more. This chain uses TRBV20-1 with TRBJ2-2; D remains unclear. V was shortened by 3 bases and J by 2 bases, with 7 bases between the two germline ends. This CDR3 has 13 amino acids. Germline-derived CDR1 and CDR2 are DFQATT and SNEGSKA (reference sequence). The CDR3 DNA sequence: TGCAGTGCTAGGAAGGCCAACACCGGGGAGCTGTTTTTT. As protein: CSARKANTGELFF.

The chain employs TRBV5-1 and TRBJ2-2, with TRBD2 matching 11 bases. CDR1 is SGHRS, CDR2 YFSETQ, per germline. The CDR3 has 17 residues. J gave up 7 bases and V 5 bases, and 13 bases lay outside the gene matches. The CDR3 reads CASRSLPGTSGDGELFF. For the CDR3, the DNA is TGCGCCAGCAGGTCTCTCCCTGGGACTAGCGGTGACGGGGAGCTGTTTTTT.

This clonotype showed up just a few times. The chain uses TRBV20-1 and TRBJ1-4; D is uncertain. CDR3 length equals 13 residues. CDR1 is DFQATT and CDR2 is SNEGSKA in the germline V gene (reference sequence). V lost 0 bases to trimming and J lost 8 bases, with 10 bases between them. CDR3 region: CSARDVMEEKLFF. The CDR3 DNA reads as TGCAGTGCTAGAGATGTGATGGAGGAAAAACTGTTTTTT.

This clonotype was counted a few times. This chain uses TRBV7-2 with TRBJ2-5, with D perhaps being TRBD1 or TRBD2 (6 bases each). Germline assignment: CDR1 SGHTA and CDR2 FQGNSA. V was trimmed by 2 bases and J by 5 bases, leaving 12 bases between them. This CDR3 comprises 14 residues. The CDR3 DNA reads as TGTGCCAGCAGCTTAAGGGGGGCGGCGGAGACCCAGTACTTC. Translating gives CASSLRGAAETQYF.

This clonotype has ten or more counts. V is TRBV12-3 or TRBV12-4 and J is TRBJ2-2, with 8 positions matching TRBD2. The CDR3 has 16 residues. The trim removed 3 bases at V and 5 bases at J, leaving 8 bases unmatched. CDR3 nucleotides: TGTGCCAGCAGTTTGGGAGCGGGAGTTGGGACCGGGGAGCTGTTTTTT. This encodes CASSLGAGVGTGELFF.

The rearrangement links TRBV13 to TRBJ1-4; the D gene is possibly TRBD1 (5 bases). Trimming took 5 bases from V and 8 from J, leaving 12 bases between them. Germline V lookup: CDR1 PRHDT, CDR2 FYEKMQ (reference sequence). This CDR3 comprises 13 residues. The CDR3 protein is CASSAQGEEKLFF. The CDR3 coding sequence is TGTGCCAGCAGCGCCCAAGGGGAGGAAAAACTGTTTTTT.